The rows below give T cell receptor beta chains drawn from one sample of a study of OX40 agonist ivuxolimab in advanced cancers. Clones were read by immunoSEQ multiplex PCR, and TCRdb kept only the in-frame ones, dropping some. This sample carries about 80,000 clones, approximately 95% of them seen once, and the ten largest clones take around 10%. The sequencing used CD4+ or CD8+ T cells sorted from blood, collected in a trial of the OX40 agonist ivuxolimab. These receptors originate from an adult with an advanced solid tumor such as melanoma, head and neck, liver or kidney cancer. Each CDR3 is given with its conserved first and last residue. Clone size is not always given. Where it is, it says once, few, many or a class for expanded clones.

clone_size,v_call,j_call,cdr3_aa
NA,TRBV7-8,TRBJ2-1,CASSPRQGAVTSGNHNEQFF
NA,TRBV13,TRBJ2-7,CASSFRLQDEQYF
NA,TRBV11-2,TRBJ2-7,CASSLVPGSVEQYF
NA,TRBV9,TRBJ2-3,CASSDRGLGRDTQYF
once,TRBV27,TRBJ2-7,CASSFRGNYEQYF
NA,TRBV7-2,TRBJ2-1,CASSLPLAGGGDNEQFF
once,TRBV27,TRBJ2-7,CASIGGYDEQYF
medium-sized,TRBV11-2,TRBJ2-7,CASSFSGSYEQYF
NA,TRBV7-9,TRBJ2-2,CASSHRTGSATGELFF
NA,TRBV30,TRBJ1-1,CAWRIGAEAFF
NA,TRBV23-1,TRBJ1-1,CASSQDTEAFF
NA,TRBV28,TRBJ1-1,CASSFGLGPTEAFF
NA,TRBV20-1,TRBJ2-4,CSGLAGNIQYF
NA,TRBV9,TRBJ2-7,CASSVSISPTEQYF
NA,TRBV15,TRBJ1-3,CATSRGRGRNTIYF
once,TRBV13,TRBJ1-2,CASSWRKPLRAYGYTF
NA,TRBV7-3,TRBJ2-1,CASSLAGSYNEQFF
NA,TRBV2,TRBJ1-6,CASMGTGETLHF
NA,TRBV11-3,TRBJ2-7,CASSLGASGQYF
NA,TRBV5-4,TRBJ2-1,CASSLGAGTSINEQFF
NA,TRBV7-9,TRBJ1-1,CASSPRNRVMNTEAFF
NA,TRBV6-5,TRBJ2-1,CASSYSWSGDNEQFF
once,TRBV4-2,TRBJ1-1,CASSQRRTGTLNTEAFF
NA,TRBV29-1,TRBJ1-2,CSVEDAGAGISGNYGYTF
NA,TRBV29-1,TRBJ2-7,CSVEGRAYEQYF
NA,TRBV5-4,TRBJ1-1,CASSPPSRNTEAFF
NA,TRBV4-3,TRBJ2-2,CASSPSGTGIPGELFF
NA,TRBV14,TRBJ1-4,CASSQPYGEKLFF
NA,TRBV4-3,TRBJ2-7,CASSQDAREDYEQYF
NA,TRBV10-2,TRBJ2-7,CASSESSGSVEQYF
NA,TRBV4-3,TRBJ2-1,CASSQDPRSSYNEQFF
NA,TRBV9,TRBJ2-7,CASSVALAGGYEQYF
NA,TRBV30,TRBJ2-4,CAWTEEAKNIQYF
NA,TRBV13,TRBJ2-1,CASSSLSYNEQFF
NA,TRBV5-4,TRBJ2-2,CASSLGGIDTGELFF
NA,TRBV21-1,TRBJ1-3,CASSKCGTSSGNTIYF
once,TRBV7-9,TRBJ2-7,CASRLLRGEQYF
NA,TRBV11-2,TRBJ2-7,CASRHLAGREQYF
NA,TRBV7-9,TRBJ2-6,CASSDTGAGANVLTF
NA,TRBV29-1,TRBJ2-1,CSVTFRVNEQFF
NA,TRBV28,TRBJ2-3,CASSSGPARRIDTQYF
NA,TRBV4-2,TRBJ1-2,CASSPGQSFTYGYTF
NA,TRBV10-3,TRBJ2-7,CAISEGIVYEQYF
NA,TRBV16,TRBJ2-3,CASSQFTSTDTQYF
NA,TRBV14,TRBJ2-7,CASSQDRTGRKQYF